This T cell receptor (beta chain) was identified during a study of T cell responses to AZD1222 COVID-19 vaccine. Regarding the study as a whole: Repertoire sampling happened only post peak T cell response.

The repertoire was sequenced with immunoSEQ multiplex PCR; TCRdb's copy has only in-frame clones and lacks some. The sample consists of roughly 150,000 clones, 90% of them appearing once. As for this clone: The antigen is not known.

The CDR3 contains 14 residues. Per germline, CDR1 MDHEN and CDR2 SYDVKM. The V end lost 5 bases, the J end lost 3 bases, and 13 bases lay between the germline ends. The source was peripheral blood, collected 28 days after the second AZD1222 dose. The source is an adult who received the AZD1222 COVID-19 vaccine. The genes are TRBV28 and TRBJ1-2; no firm D call. In DNA, the CDR3 is TGTGCCAGCAGTCTCGGACTTTCTGACTATGGCTACACCTTC. Protein product: CASSLGLSDYGYTF.